This T cell receptor beta chain was sequenced for a study of T cells in localized non-small cell lung cancer. Regarding the study as a whole: Heterogeneity remains possible, as sequencing covered one tumor region only. Appearances in adjacent lung were noted for a median about 60 of the top 100 tumor clones. Prolonged overall survival went with higher T cell density in the blood. Maximal T cell clonality occurred in uninvolved adjacent lung, with tumor ranking below it.

The V end was cut by 6 bases, the J end by 3 bases, with 15 bases between. Germline lookup yields CDR1 MNHEY and CDR2 SVGAGI. CDR3 length: 15 amino acids. This clone came up once. Its matching antigen is unknown. Here immunoSEQ multiplex PCR was the method, and the copy in TCRdb shows in-frame clones only, minus some. This table has approximately 81,000 clones, more than 75% appearing once. The genes are TRBV6-5 and TRBJ1-3; TRBD1 is a possible D gene (5 bases). This sample comprised peripheral blood, obtained before any cancer treatment. This sequence was found in a woman aged 35 to 69 with stage I squamous cell lung carcinoma. This chain's CDR3 is CASSTKGIGGNTIYF. The CDR3 DNA reads as TGTGCCAGCAGCACTAAGGGGATCGGTGGAAACACCATATATTTT.